The text below deals with one T cell receptor beta chain. Germline assignment: CDR1 LNHDA and CDR2 SQIVND (reference sequence). Trimming removed 7 bases from V and 2 bases from J, with 11 bases in between. This CDR3 has 13 amino acids. These data originate in a study of cytomegalovirus exposure and HLA in healthy donors. PCR used 60 Vbeta primers and 13 Jbeta primers. The assay was immunoSEQ multiplex PCR, and TCRdb's table has in-frame clones only and misses some. The repertoire holds 180,000 or so clones, with over 60% as singletons. The TCR originated in a woman between 50 and 59 years old in good health and CMV-seronegative. V is TRBV19 and J is TRBJ1-1; D may be TRBD1 (6 bases). The sequencing input was PBMCs. The CDR3 sequence: CASTNRVNTEAFF. The CDR3 DNA follows: TGTGCCAGTACCAACAGGGTTAACACTGAAGCTTTCTTT.